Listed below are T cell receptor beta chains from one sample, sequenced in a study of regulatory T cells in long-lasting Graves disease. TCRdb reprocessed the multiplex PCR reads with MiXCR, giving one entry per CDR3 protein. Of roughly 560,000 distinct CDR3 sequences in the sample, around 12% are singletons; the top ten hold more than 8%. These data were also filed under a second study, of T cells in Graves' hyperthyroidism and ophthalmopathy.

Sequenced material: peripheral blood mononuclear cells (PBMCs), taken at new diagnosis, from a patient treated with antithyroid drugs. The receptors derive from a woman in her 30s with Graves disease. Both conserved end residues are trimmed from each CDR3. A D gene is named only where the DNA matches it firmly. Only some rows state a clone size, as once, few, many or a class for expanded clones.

CDR3 protein: ASSSCRPAGVSYEQY
V gene: TRBV11-3
D gene: -
clone size: many
J gene: TRBJ2-7

CDR3 protein: ATSAFGGEPISYNEQF
V gene: TRBV24-1
D gene: TRBD2
clone size: many
J gene: TRBJ2-1

CDR3 protein: ASSQLPGQGFYEQY
V gene: TRBV3-1
D gene: TRBD1
clone size: many
J gene: TRBJ2-7

CDR3 protein: ASSARGLAEGELF
V gene: TRBV9
D gene: TRBD2
clone size: few
J gene: TRBJ2-2

CDR3 protein: ASSRGSGGETQY
V gene: TRBV3-1
D gene: TRBD2
clone size: many
J gene: TRBJ2-5

CDR3 protein: SVGWGTTDTQY
V gene: TRBV29-1
D gene: -
clone size: many
J gene: TRBJ2-3

CDR3 protein: ASSEYRDTEAF
V gene: TRBV25-1
D gene: -
clone size: many
J gene: TRBJ1-1

CDR3 protein: ASSSPGQGEKLF
V gene: TRBV7-8
D gene: TRBD1
clone size: -
J gene: TRBJ1-4

CDR3 protein: ASSLGSARPDTQY
V gene: TRBV12-3/TRBV12-4
D gene: -
clone size: few
J gene: TRBJ2-3

CDR3 protein: ASSTRTSGSGGTQY
V gene: TRBV5-4
D gene: TRBD2
clone size: -
J gene: TRBJ2-3

CDR3 protein: ASSHITGGGGGRPHNEQF
V gene: TRBV11-2
D gene: -
clone size: many
J gene: TRBJ2-1

CDR3 protein: ATSGLAGVEQF
V gene: TRBV10-3
D gene: TRBD2
clone size: many
J gene: TRBJ2-1

CDR3 protein: ASSRQGQGLGEAF
V gene: TRBV5-4
D gene: TRBD1
clone size: -
J gene: TRBJ1-1

CDR3 protein: SARPQVRETQY
V gene: TRBV20-1
D gene: -
clone size: many
J gene: TRBJ2-5

CDR3 protein: SASNLPTRVDTQY
V gene: TRBV20-1
D gene: -
clone size: many
J gene: TRBJ2-3

CDR3 protein: SAMTGRTTEAF
V gene: TRBV20-1
D gene: TRBD1
clone size: few
J gene: TRBJ1-1

CDR3 protein: ASSPGQANNEQF
V gene: TRBV5-4
D gene: TRBD1
clone size: -
J gene: TRBJ2-1

CDR3 protein: ASSRGQANPSPLH
V gene: TRBV19
D gene: TRBD1
clone size: many
J gene: TRBJ1-6

CDR3 protein: ASRSWQGGYEQY
V gene: TRBV6-1
D gene: -
clone size: many
J gene: TRBJ2-7

CDR3 protein: ASSYTPDRTANYGYT
V gene: TRBV6-5
D gene: -
clone size: -
J gene: TRBJ1-2

CDR3 protein: ASSQDSGLNTEAF
V gene: TRBV4-1
D gene: -
clone size: -
J gene: TRBJ1-1

CDR3 protein: SARDQIKGRRWDTEAF
V gene: TRBV20-1
D gene: -
clone size: -
J gene: TRBJ1-1

CDR3 protein: ASRQTSGYTGELF
V gene: TRBV6-1
D gene: TRBD2
clone size: many
J gene: TRBJ2-2

CDR3 protein: ASSSFLLRSVNNQPQH
V gene: TRBV28
D gene: -
clone size: many
J gene: TRBJ1-5

CDR3 protein: ASSRGTGNTGELF
V gene: TRBV3-1
D gene: -
clone size: -
J gene: TRBJ2-2

CDR3 protein: ASSVEGTSGRSRDEQF
V gene: TRBV9
D gene: TRBD2
clone size: -
J gene: TRBJ2-1

CDR3 protein: ASSLAGQTQY
V gene: TRBV5-5
D gene: -
clone size: many
J gene: TRBJ2-5

CDR3 protein: ASSQGSSAGALTDMQY
V gene: TRBV3-1
D gene: TRBD2
clone size: -
J gene: TRBJ2-3

CDR3 protein: ASSPTGTEAF
V gene: TRBV7-9
D gene: -
clone size: many
J gene: TRBJ1-1

CDR3 protein: ASRGHSGRDTDTQY
V gene: TRBV9
D gene: TRBD2
clone size: many
J gene: TRBJ2-3

CDR3 protein: ASSQEDRVKAELF
V gene: TRBV4-1
D gene: TRBD1
clone size: -
J gene: TRBJ2-2

CDR3 protein: ASSVGGSNWDEENEQF
V gene: TRBV9
D gene: -
clone size: many
J gene: TRBJ2-1

CDR3 protein: ASRRTQRFNTGELF
V gene: TRBV2
D gene: -
clone size: many
J gene: TRBJ2-2

CDR3 protein: ASSYSASSYNSPLH
V gene: TRBV6-2/TRBV6-3
D gene: -
clone size: many
J gene: TRBJ1-6

CDR3 protein: ASASSRVGGPY
V gene: TRBV11-3
D gene: -
clone size: many
J gene: TRBJ2-7

CDR3 protein: ASSQVPTGQPQH
V gene: TRBV3-1
D gene: -
clone size: many
J gene: TRBJ1-5

CDR3 protein: ASSIRAGGNHRDTGELF
V gene: TRBV9
D gene: TRBD2
clone size: -
J gene: TRBJ2-2

CDR3 protein: ASRRHDNEQF
V gene: TRBV6-1
D gene: -
clone size: few
J gene: TRBJ2-1

CDR3 protein: ASSSPGLSFYEQY
V gene: TRBV28
D gene: -
clone size: many
J gene: TRBJ2-7

CDR3 protein: ASRETGTSETQY
V gene: TRBV6-1
D gene: TRBD2
clone size: many
J gene: TRBJ2-5

CDR3 protein: ASSISRGSNQPQH
V gene: TRBV6-1
D gene: -
clone size: -
J gene: TRBJ1-5

CDR3 protein: ASRRDGSSNQPQH
V gene: TRBV6-1
D gene: -
clone size: -
J gene: TRBJ1-5

CDR3 protein: SARYRVYATNEKLF
V gene: TRBV20-1
D gene: -
clone size: many
J gene: TRBJ1-4

CDR3 protein: ASSVSPSGPGEQF
V gene: TRBV9
D gene: -
clone size: many
J gene: TRBJ2-1

CDR3 protein: ASSLELASDTQY
V gene: TRBV7-2
D gene: -
clone size: few
J gene: TRBJ2-3

CDR3 protein: ASSPLQAEKQF
V gene: TRBV5-1
D gene: -
clone size: many
J gene: TRBJ2-1

CDR3 protein: SAREGGPNQPQH
V gene: TRBV20-1
D gene: -
clone size: many
J gene: TRBJ1-5

CDR3 protein: ASSRAREETQY
V gene: TRBV7-2
D gene: -
clone size: many
J gene: TRBJ2-5

CDR3 protein: ASSPRVRYEQY
V gene: TRBV4-3
D gene: -
clone size: many
J gene: TRBJ2-7

CDR3 protein: ASSSGAPGRPQH
V gene: TRBV28
D gene: -
clone size: many
J gene: TRBJ1-5

CDR3 protein: ASSQDAYEQF
V gene: TRBV4-2
D gene: -
clone size: few
J gene: TRBJ2-1

CDR3 protein: ASSYNTRNEQF
V gene: TRBV6-5
D gene: -
clone size: -
J gene: TRBJ2-1

CDR3 protein: ASSPSGVETQY
V gene: TRBV6-1
D gene: -
clone size: many
J gene: TRBJ2-5

CDR3 protein: ASSLGFTDTQY
V gene: TRBV11-2
D gene: -
clone size: many
J gene: TRBJ2-3

CDR3 protein: AWGWTSLRETQY
V gene: TRBV30
D gene: TRBD2
clone size: many
J gene: TRBJ2-5